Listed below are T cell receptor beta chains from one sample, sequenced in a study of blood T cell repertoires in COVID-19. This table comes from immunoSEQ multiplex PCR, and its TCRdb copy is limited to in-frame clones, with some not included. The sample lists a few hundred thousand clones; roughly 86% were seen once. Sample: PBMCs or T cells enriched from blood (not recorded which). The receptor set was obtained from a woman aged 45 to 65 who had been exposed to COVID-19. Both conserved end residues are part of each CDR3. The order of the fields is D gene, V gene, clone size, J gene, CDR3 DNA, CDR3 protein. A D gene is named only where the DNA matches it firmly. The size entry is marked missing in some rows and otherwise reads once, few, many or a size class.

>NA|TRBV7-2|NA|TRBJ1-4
TGTGCCAGCAGCTTAGACAGGTTTAGTGAAAAACTGTTTTTT
CASSLDRFSEKLFF
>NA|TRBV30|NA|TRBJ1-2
TGTGCCTGGAGTGGGGGGGGGCCCTATGGCTACACCTTC
CAWSGGGPYGYTF
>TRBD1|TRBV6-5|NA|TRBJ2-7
TGTGCCAGCAGGAAACAGGGGAGCGAGCAGTACTTC
CASRKQGSEQYF
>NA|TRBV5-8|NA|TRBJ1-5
TGTGCCAGCAGCCAAGAACTAAGCAATCAGCCCCAGCATTTT
CASSQELSNQPQHF
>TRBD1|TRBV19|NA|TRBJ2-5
TGTGCCAGTAGTAAGACAGGGTCGGGGAAAGCGACCCAGTACTTC
CASSKTGSGKATQYF
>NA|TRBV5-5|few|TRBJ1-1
TGTGCCAGCAGCGCCTACAGCATTTCCCCTGCTGAAGCTTTCTTT
CASSAYSISPAEAFF
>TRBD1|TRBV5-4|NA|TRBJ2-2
TGTGCCAGCAGCAGCCCGGGACAGGGGCACACCGGGGAGCTGTTTTTT
CASSSPGQGHTGELFF
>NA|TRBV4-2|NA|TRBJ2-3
TGTGCCAGCAGCCAATACGCAGTCATAACAGATACGCAGTATTTT
CASSQYAVITDTQYF
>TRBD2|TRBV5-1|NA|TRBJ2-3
TGCGCCAGCAGCCCGAGCGGGGGGGCTAACACAGATACGCAGTATTTT
CASSPSGGANTDTQYF
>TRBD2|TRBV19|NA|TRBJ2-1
TGTGCCAGTAGTTCAACCGGGACTAGCGGGTACAATGAGCAGTTCTTC
CASSSTGTSGYNEQFF
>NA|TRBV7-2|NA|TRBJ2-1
TGTGCCAGCAGCTCGACAGGATACAATGAGCAGTTCTTC
CASSSTGYNEQFF
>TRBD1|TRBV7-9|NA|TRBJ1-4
TGTGCCAGCAGCTCGGGACAGGGGGCGACTAATGAAAAACTGTTTTTT
CASSSGQGATNEKLFF
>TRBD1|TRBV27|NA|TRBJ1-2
TGTGCCAGCAAGACAGGGAAGGGTTATAACTATGGCTACACCTTC
CASKTGKGYNYGYTF
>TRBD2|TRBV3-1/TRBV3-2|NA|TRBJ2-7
TGTGCCAGCAGCCAAGAACGGGCTAGCGGGGGCAGGATCTACGAGCAGTACTTC
CASSQERASGGRIYEQYF
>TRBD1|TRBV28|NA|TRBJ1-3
TGTGCCAGCAGTTTTTTGGACAGGGAGGGAAACACCATATATTTT
CASSFLDREGNTIYF
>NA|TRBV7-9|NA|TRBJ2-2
TGTGCCAGCAGCTCAACAGGGATCGGGGAGCTGTTTTTT
CASSSTGIGELFF
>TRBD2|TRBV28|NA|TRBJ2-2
TGTGCCAGCAGTTTCCCGGGGGGGACTAGCGGGGGCCCCCGGCCTGCCGGGGAGCTGTTTTTT
CASSFPGGTSGGPRPAGELFF
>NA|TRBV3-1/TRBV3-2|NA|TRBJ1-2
TGTGCCAGCAGCCAAGAAGCAGGGGCCCACCTCCACTATGGCTACACCTTC
CASSQEAGAHLHYGYTF
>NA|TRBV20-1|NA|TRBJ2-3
TGCAGTGCTAGTATTCGACTGACTAGCACAGATACGCAGTATTTT
CSASIRLTSTDTQYF
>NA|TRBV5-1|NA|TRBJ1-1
TGCGCCAGCAGTAGTTCAGGGTTGTTGGGGAACACTGAAGCTTTCTTT
CASSSSGLLGNTEAFF